This T cell receptor (beta chain) was sequenced in a study of shared clonotypes between healthy human individuals. The overall study: Three plates each covered CD4 naive and memory; CD8 naive two, CD8 memory one. Overall study results and limits: Around 5.4% of naive CD4 clonotypes were common to several donors.

It was CD45RO-negative cells, positively selected for CCR7, that made up naive CD8 cells, with terminally differentiated effector memory CD45RA+ cells excluded. Donation came from healthy HIV-negative adults that had no recent acute infections or vaccinations. Per the original data handling: With immunoSEQ giving junction-only sequences and no quality scores, filtering differed. The protocol was immunoSEQ multiplex PCR, while the TCRdb copy is restricted to in-frame clones and leaves out a portion. V, J and clone size are those of that table, while D and trimming were read from the DNA. The table shows about 2.1 million clones, with 85% to 95% occurring only once. The CDR3 has 14 amino acids. Between the trimmed V and J ends, which lost 4 bases and 5 bases, there was a span of 18 bases. Germline V gene lookup returns CDR1 SQVTM and CDR2 ANQGSEA. Turning to this clone: Its matching antigen is unknown.

This clonotype originated in a man between 18 and 29 years old in good health. Some clones in this sample may be carry-over from other donors' samples. Sequenced input: naive CD8+ T cells from PBMCs. This rearrangement joins TRBV29-1 to TRBJ2-7; D may be TRBD2 (5 bases). In DNA form, the CDR3 reads TGCAGCGTTGCGTTTGGAGGCCGAATTAACGAGCAGTACTTC. Its protein is CSVAFGGRINEQYF.